The sample holds a few counts of the clone carrying this TCR beta chain. The junction shows a germline mismatch at one end, possibly a read error. This CDR3 is 15 amino acids long. Germline V gene data show CDR1 as MNHNS and CDR2 as SASEGT. Prior to thyroid surgery, none of the patients had received any treatment. TCRdb re-called the PCR reads through MiXCR. Found here are about 12,000 clones, around 25% of them singletons; the top ten hold around 12%. These data belong to a study of metastatic and nonmetastatic thyroid tumors. Sequencing was done on a sample of adjacent normal tissue. This sequence originates from a female donor with papillary thyroid cancer or a benign thyroid nodule (not recorded which). Some clones in this sample may be carry-over from other donors' samples. The genes are TRBV6-1 and TRBJ2-3, with TRBD2 matching 8 bases. In DNA form, the CDR3 reads TGTGCCAGCTGCCGGGGAGCGGGGGTCACAGATACGCAGTGTTTT. This encodes CASCRGAGVTDTQCF.